This record looks at one T cell receptor (beta chain) sequence and its context. Trimming took off 4 bases at V and 0 bases at J, with 15 bases between the two ends. The CDR3 is 16 residues long. CDR1 and CDR2 from the germline V gene are LGHNA and YNFKEQ. The sample belongs to a study of T cells in localized non-small cell lung cancer. Produced via immunoSEQ multiplex PCR; TCRdb's table is partial and in-frame only. This sample has about 18,000 clones; about 80% occur once, and the top ten carry over 25%. The receptor comes from a female donor older than 55 with stage I lung adenocarcinoma. The chain uses TRBV4-2 and TRBJ1-2, with D unclear. This material consisted of peripheral blood, taken before any cancer treatment. In DNA, the CDR3 is TGTGCCAGCAGCCCCCCCCCGCCCGAGACTAACTATGGCTACACCTTC. This codes for CASSPPPPETNYGYTF.